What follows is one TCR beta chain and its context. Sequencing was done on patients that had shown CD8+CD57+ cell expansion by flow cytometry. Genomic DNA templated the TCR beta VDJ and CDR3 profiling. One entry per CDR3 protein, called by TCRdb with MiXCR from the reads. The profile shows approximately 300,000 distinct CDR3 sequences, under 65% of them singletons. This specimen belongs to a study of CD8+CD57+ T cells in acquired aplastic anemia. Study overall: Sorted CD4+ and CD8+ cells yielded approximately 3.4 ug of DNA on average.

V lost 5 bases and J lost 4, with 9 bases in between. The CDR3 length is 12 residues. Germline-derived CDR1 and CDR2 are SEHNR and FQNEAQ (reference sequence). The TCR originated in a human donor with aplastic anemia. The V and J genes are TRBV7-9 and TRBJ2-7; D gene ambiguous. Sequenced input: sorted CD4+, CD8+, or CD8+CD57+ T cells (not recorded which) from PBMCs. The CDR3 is CASSKDIYEQYF. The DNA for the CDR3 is TGTGCCAGCAGCAAGGATATTTACGAGCAGTACTTC.